This T cell receptor beta chain was retrieved from a study of blood T cell repertoires in COVID-19. Assay: immunoSEQ multiplex PCR; the TCRdb copy retains only in-frame clones and omits some. The sample lists under 200,000 clones, 82% occurring once. V was clipped by 0 bases and J by 2 bases, with 16 bases between them. The CDR3 spans 17 residues. The germline CDR1 and CDR2 sequences are LGHDT and YNNKEL (reference sequence). This receptor was taken from a woman in her sixties with acute COVID-19. This chain links TRBV3-1 (or the pseudogene TRBV3-2) with TRBJ2-5; weak D call: TRBD1 (5 bases). Sequenced sample: PBMCs or T cells enriched from blood (not recorded which). The CDR3 protein is CASSQEWGTRTQETQYF. CDR3 in DNA: TGTGCCAGCAGCCAAGAATGGGGCACCCGAACGCAAGAGACCCAGTACTTC.